This is a list of T cell receptor beta chains from one sample in a study of blood T cell repertoires in COVID-19. Using immunoSEQ multiplex PCR, the repertoire was profiled, and TCRdb retains in-frame clones only, with some absent. Of 250,000 to 350,000 clones in the sample, under 90% were seen once. Specimen: PBMCs or T cells enriched from blood (not recorded which). The receptor source for this set is a woman between 18 and 29 years old who had recovered from COVID-19. Each CDR3 is given with its conserved first and last residue. D genes are given only for firm matches. Size tells how often a clone was seen (once, few, many) or the class of an expanded clone, and some rows leave it out.

TRBV7-3	-	TRBD1	TRBJ1-1	TGTGCCAGCAGCTCGGGACAGGGAGAGGCAGCTTTCTTT	CASSSGQGEAAFF
TRBV4-1	-	-	TRBJ1-2	TGCGCCAGCAGCCAAATTAGGATGCGTGGAGCCGGTGGCTACACCTTC	CASSQIRMRGAGGYTF
TRBV6-5	-	-	TRBJ1-2	TGTGCCAGCCGCCGTACGGGGCAGGGGAAAGGTGGCTACACCTTC	CASRRTGQGKGGYTF
TRBV13	once	-	TRBJ1-6	TGTGCCAGCAGCTTCGACAGCTCCTATAATTCACCCCTCCACTTT	CASSFDSSYNSPLHF
TRBV7-3	-	TRBD2	TRBJ2-3	TGTGCCAGCAGCTTACGAGCGGGGGGGCCTGGAGATACGCAGTATTTT	CASSLRAGGPGDTQYF
TRBV5-1	-	TRBD2	TRBJ2-1	TGCGCCAGCAGCTCCCCCTATAGCGGGGGGATGAATGAGCAGTTCTTC	CASSSPYSGGMNEQFF
TRBV12-5	-	TRBD2	TRBJ2-1	TGTGCTAGTGGTTTGCTGGGACTAGCGGGAGGGGGGAATGAGCAGTTCTTC	CASGLLGLAGGGNEQFF
TRBV11-3	-	-	TRBJ2-5	TGTGCCAGCAGCTTCGGGGGCCAAGAGACCCAGTACTTC	CASSFGGQETQYF
TRBV6-8	-	TRBD1	TRBJ1-2	TGTGCCCCTTACGGACAGGGGAAGGCTAACTATGGCTACACCTTC	CAPYGQGKANYGYTF
TRBV19	-	TRBD2	TRBJ2-1	TGTGCCAGTAGTTGGGTTGAGGTCGGGGGGAATGAGCAGTTCTTC	CASSWVEVGGNEQFF
TRBV19	-	-	TRBJ2-1	TGTGCCAGTAGTATCGGACAGAGCTCCTACAATGAGCAGTTCTTC	CASSIGQSSYNEQFF
TRBV12-2	-	-	TRBJ2-2	TGTGCAAGTCGTAGAGGGGGACAGGGGAAGGTCGGGGAGCTGTTTTTT	CASRRGGQGKVGELFF
TRBV19	-	-	TRBJ1-4	TGTGCCACCAGGGGCCAACTTGGAACTAATGAAAAACTGTTTTTT	CATRGQLGTNEKLFF
TRBV12-3/TRBV12-4	once	-	TRBJ2-1	TGTGCCAGCAGTTTATTAGATGAGCAGTTCTTC	CASSLLDEQFF
TRBV6-5	once	-	TRBJ2-7	TGTGCCAGCAGTTACGAGCGCAAGAATATGATTAAGCAGTACTTC	CASSYERKNMIKQYF
TRBV30	-	TRBD2	TRBJ2-1	TGTGCCTGGAGTGTACGGGAGGATGAGCAGTTCTTC	CAWSVREDEQFF
TRBV11-2	once	TRBD1	TRBJ1-2	TGTGCCAGCAGAGACTACAAGACAGGGGCAAATGGCTACACCTTC	CASRDYKTGANGYTF
TRBV7-8	-	-	TRBJ1-5	TGTGCCAGCAGCTTAGCGTCTTCCGAGGGCAATCAGCCCCAGCATTTT	CASSLASSEGNQPQHF
TRBV5-1	few	-	TRBJ2-7	TGCGCCAGCAGCTCAGGGGCGGGAGAGTACGAGCAGTACTTC	CASSSGAGEYEQYF
TRBV15	-	TRBD2	TRBJ2-5	TGTGCCACCAGCAGTGCGGGAGGGCCAGGAGAGACCCAGTACTTC	CATSSAGGPGETQYF
TRBV19	-	TRBD1	TRBJ1-2	TGTGCCAGTAGCCCCACCCCGGGACAGGGGGGGATCGGCTACACCTTC	CASSPTPGQGGIGYTF
TRBV7-9	-	-	TRBJ2-1	TGTGCCAGCAGTTGGGCCTGGGGCGATGAGCAGTTCTTC	CASSWAWGDEQFF
TRBV7-9	once	TRBD2	TRBJ2-3	TGTGCCAGCAGCTTCTCCGGGACTAGCGATTCTACGCAGTATTTT	CASSFSGTSDSTQYF
TRBV29-1	-	-	TRBJ1-2	TGCAGCGTCCCCTTGTTAGGGGTCGGCGATGGCTACACCTTC	CSVPLLGVGDGYTF
TRBV10-2	-	-	TRBJ1-6	TGCGCCAGCAGTGCACAGGGACCTAATTCACCCCTCCACTTT	CASSAQGPNSPLHF
TRBV4-1	-	TRBD2	TRBJ2-5	TGCGCCAGCAGCCAAGATCTGACTAGCGGGGGGGAAGAGACCCAGTACTTC	CASSQDLTSGGEETQYF
TRBV2	once	-	TRBJ1-1	TGTGCCAGCAGGGCAGACATGAACACTGAAGCTTTCTTT	CASRADMNTEAFF
TRBV18	-	-	TRBJ2-5	TGTGCCAGCTCACCCCGGGGAGACCAAGAGACCCAGTACTTC	CASSPRGDQETQYF
TRBV10-3	-	-	TRBJ1-1	TGTGCCATCAGTTCATCCGGGAGCGGCCTCCTTGAAGCTTTCTTT	CAISSSGSGLLEAFF
TRBV6-1	once	-	TRBJ1-4	TGTGCCAGCAGTGAAGACAGGGTGAATGAAAAACTGTTTTTT	CASSEDRVNEKLFF
TRBV4-2	-	-	TRBJ2-5	TGTGCCAGCAGCCAAGGAGCCGGGGTTCAAGAGACCCAGTACTTC	CASSQGAGVQETQYF
TRBV11-2	-	-	TRBJ2-1	TGTGCCAGCACCTACAAGGGGGGGCACCCCGCTCAGTTCTTC	CASTYKGGHPAQFF
TRBV18	-	TRBD1	TRBJ1-2	TGTGCCAGCTCACGACAGGGGGCAACGGAGGGCTACACCTTC	CASSRQGATEGYTF
TRBV13	once	-	TRBJ1-1	TGTGCCAGCAGCCACCGGGCCGAGGGAGCTTTCTTT	CASSHRAEGAFF
TRBV5-1	once	-	TRBJ2-1	TGCGCCAGCAATCAGCTGCGGGGCCCGGAGCAGTTCTTC	CASNQLRGPEQFF
TRBV6-4	-	-	TRBJ2-1	TGTGCCAGCAGTGAGCTTAGCGGCACTCCCGGGGGAAATGAGCAGTTCTTC	CASSELSGTPGGNEQFF
TRBV2	-	TRBD2	TRBJ2-2	TGTGCCAGCACCGAACGGGCGGGAGGGACCGGGGAGCTGTTTTTT	CASTERAGGTGELFF
TRBV9	-	TRBD1	TRBJ1-1	TGTGCCAGCAGCCCGGGGACAGCCGGGCGGACTGAAGCTTTCTTT	CASSPGTAGRTEAFF
TRBV2	-	-	TRBJ1-2	TGTGCCAGCGCAGGAGGAGGCTACACCTTC	CASAGGGYTF
TRBV5-1	-	TRBD1	TRBJ1-1	TGCGCCAGCAGCCTCGGGACAGGGGGAACTGAAGCTTTCTTT	CASSLGTGGTEAFF
TRBV3-1/TRBV3-2	-	TRBD2	TRBJ2-1	TGTGCCAGCAGCCAATATAGCGGGGTCTACAATGAGCAGTTCTTC	CASSQYSGVYNEQFF
TRBV6-5	-	-	TRBJ1-5	TGTGCCAGCGGGGGAGGTAATCAGCCCCAGCATTTT	CASGGGNQPQHF
TRBV28	once	TRBD1	TRBJ1-2	TGTGCCAGCAGTGGAGGCAGGGGGTATGGCTACACCTTC	CASSGGRGYGYTF
TRBV7-8	-	TRBD2	TRBJ2-3	TGTGCCAGCAGCTCGAGGACTAGCGGGGGGGCAGGTATTACAGATACGCAGTATTTT	CASSSRTSGGAGITDTQYF
TRBV27	-	TRBD1	TRBJ1-2	TGTGCCAGCAGTTCCGACAGGGGGAACTATGGCTACACCTTC	CASSSDRGNYGYTF
TRBV2	-	TRBD1	TRBJ1-6	TGTGCCAGCAGTGGATTAAGACAGGGGTGGGAATCACCCCTCCACTTT	CASSGLRQGWESPLHF
TRBV7-9	-	-	TRBJ1-1	TGTGCCAGCCGTTCGGCAGACATGAACACTGAAGCTTTCTTT	CASRSADMNTEAFF
TRBV9	-	-	TRBJ2-2	TGTGCCAGCAGCTTCGGGCGGGGGAACACCGGGGAGCTGTTTTTT	CASSFGRGNTGELFF
TRBV19	-	TRBD1	TRBJ2-1	TGTGCCAGTAGTACAGGACAGGGGGTAAATGAGCAGTTCTTC	CASSTGQGVNEQFF
TRBV18	-	TRBD2	TRBJ2-5	TGTGCCAGCTCGATCGGACTAGCGGGGGTGCTCCAAGAGACCCAGTACTTC	CASSIGLAGVLQETQYF
TRBV19	-	-	TRBJ2-1	TGTGCCAGTAGCCCGACTTCAGGGAGGTACAATGAGCAGTTCTTC	CASSPTSGRYNEQFF
TRBV4-1	-	TRBD1	TRBJ1-1	TGCGCCAGCAGCCCGGGACTCAGGGGGCCGAACACTGAAGCTTTCTTT	CASSPGLRGPNTEAFF
TRBV14	-	-	TRBJ2-7	TGTGCCAGCAGCCAAGAAGGTTCGGCAGGGACCTACGAGCAGTACTTC	CASSQEGSAGTYEQYF
TRBV28	-	-	TRBJ2-1	TGTGCCAGCAGTTTACAAGCGGATCTAACCAATGAGCAGTTCTTC	CASSLQADLTNEQFF